Below are 23 T cell receptor beta chains sequenced from a single sample in a study of cytomegalovirus exposure and HLA in healthy donors. In the PCR, 60 Vbeta and 13 Jbeta primers were used. Here immunoSEQ multiplex PCR was the method, and the copy in TCRdb shows in-frame clones only, minus some. Of approximately 110,000 clones listed, 15% are singletons. The specimen was PBMCs. The receptors were gathered from a woman aged 18-29 years in good health and CMV-seronegative.

This clone was counted a few times. The V and J genes are TRBV29-1 and TRBJ1-1; 10 nucleotides line up with TRBD1. CDR1 is SQVTM and CDR2 is ANQGSEA in the germline V gene. CDR3 length: 11 amino acids. J was trimmed by 6 bases and V by 7 bases; bases with no gene match: 2. The CDR3 loop is CSGGQGSEAFF. CDR3 in DNA: TGCAGCGGGGGACAGGGGTCTGAAGCTTTCTTT.

This clone was observed a few times. V gene TRBV28 combines with J gene TRBJ2-1; D not resolved. This CDR3 is built from 17 residues. Germline V lookup: CDR1 MDHEN, CDR2 SYDVKM. V shed 4 bases and J shed 0 bases, with 16 bases lying between them. In DNA form, the CDR3 reads TGTGCCAGCAGTTCCCCTTCCTCATCGAGCTCCTACAATGAGCAGTTCTTC. This sequence encodes CASSSPSSSSSYNEQFF.

This clone has a handful of counts. V usage is TRBV9 and J usage is TRBJ1-2, with 8 bases that match TRBD1. The CDR3 consists of 13 residues. After removal of 3 bases from V and 6 bases from J, the junction contained 4 bases not matched to a gene. Germline V gives CDR1 SGDLS, CDR2 YYNGEE. This CDR3 is CASSGTGGHGYTF. CDR3 DNA sequence: TGTGCCAGCAGCGGTACAGGGGGTCATGGCTACACCTTC.

The rearrangement joins TRBV6-1 to TRBJ2-7; D might be TRBD2 (5 bases). This CDR3 contains 13 residues. Germline V lookup: CDR1 MNHNS, CDR2 SASEGT. V shed 6 bases and J shed 2 bases, with 11 bases lying between them. DNA for the CDR3: TGTGCCAGCAGGAGGGTTGTCGCCTACGAGCAGTACTTC. This translates into CASRRVVAYEQYF.

A few counts support this clone. V and J are TRBV7-9 and TRBJ2-1; a possible D gene is TRBD2 (7 bases). Germline V gene sequence: CDR1 SEHNR, CDR2 FQNEAQ (reference sequence). V shed 6 bases and J shed 0 bases, with 12 bases lying between them. This CDR3 has 15 amino acids. The DNA of the CDR3 is TGTGCCAGCAGTATCGGGGGGCACTCCTACAATGAGCAGTTCTTC. It codes for CASSIGGHSYNEQFF.

This chain links TRBV28 with TRBJ2-3, with 9 bases aligning to TRBD2. The CDR3 totals 15 residues. Unmatched junction bases numbered 10, after V lost 6 bases and J lost 6 bases. In germline, CDR1 is MDHEN, CDR2 SYDVKM. The CDR3 reads CASRDTTSGWDTQYF. The CDR3 DNA follows: TGTGCCAGCAGGGACACAACTAGCGGGTGGGATACGCAGTATTTT.

This clone has only a few counts. This chain uses TRBV10-3 with TRBJ1-5, with 7 positions matching TRBD1. From germline, CDR1 is ENHRY and CDR2 SYGVKD. Losses at the gene ends were 4 bases for V and 3 bases for J; bases not matched to a gene: 3. The CDR3 runs to 14 residues. DNA of the CDR3: TGTGCCATCAGTGTTGGGACAGACAATCAGCCCCAGCATTTT. Amino acid sequence: CAISVGTDNQPQHF.

The chain's CDR3 is CASSPGQIDNEKLFF. As DNA, the CDR3 is TGCGCCAGCAGCCCCGGACAGATTGATAATGAAAAACTGTTTTTT. V and J are TRBV5-1 and TRBJ1-4, with D possibly TRBD1 on 6 matching bases. The CDR3 consists of 15 residues. CDR1 is SGHRS and CDR2 is YFSETQ in the germline V gene. V was shortened by 4 bases and J by 4 bases, with 14 bases between the two germline ends.

This clone was seen only a few times. The chain has TRBV4-3 and TRBJ2-1; 11 nucleotides match TRBD2. In germline, CDR1 is LGHNA, CDR2 YSLEER. Trimming cost V 0 bases and J 8 bases; bases outside gene matches: 6. The CDR3 has 16 residues. The CDR3 nucleotides read TGCGCCAGCAGCCAAGAAAGACTAGCGGGGTCCTATGAGCAGTTCTTC. This gives the protein CASSQERLAGSYEQFF.

This clone was counted only a few times. The chain employs TRBV12-2 and TRBJ2-1; TRBD2, the D gene given by the table, was not confirmed from the DNA. TRBV12-2 is reported as a pseudogene. This CDR3 has 14 amino acids. CDR3 in DNA: TGTGCCGGAGTAGTCCGGAGCTCCTACAATGAGCAGTTCTTC. Amino acids: CAGVVRSSYNEQFF.

The chain joins TRBV6-1 to TRBJ1-2; D is undetermined. This CDR3 has 15 residues. The V end was cut by 0 bases, the J end by 4 bases, with 12 bases between. Looked up from germline, CDR1 is MNHNS and CDR2 is SASEGT. This CDR3 reads CASSEALEGAYGYTF. CDR3 DNA: TGTGCCAGCAGTGAAGCGCTTGAGGGCGCCTATGGCTACACCTTC.

The chain has TRBV29-1 and TRBJ1-2, with D uncertain. The CDR3 is 11 residues long. V lost 4 bases and J lost 2, with 5 bases in between. Germline values: CDR1 SQVTM, CDR2 ANQGSEA. CDR3: CSVAGNYGYTF. The CDR3 bases are TGCAGCGTTGCAGGCAACTATGGCTACACCTTC.

This clone has just a few counts. J is TRBJ1-4 and V is TRBV6-1; 11 bases fit TRBD1. The CDR3 extends over 16 amino acids. The germline V gene has CDR1 MNHNS and CDR2 SASEGT. The V segment lost 2 bases and the J segment 7 bases; nucleotides outside the gene matches: 6. The CDR3 spells CASSENPGTGGEKLFF. The DNA for the CDR3 is TGTGCCAGCAGTGAAAACCCAGGGACAGGGGGTGAAAAACTGTTTTTT.

The V gene is TRBV29-1, the J gene TRBJ1-1, with TRBD1 matching over 7 bases. CDR1 and CDR2 (germline): SQVTM, ANQGSEA. The CDR3 is 12 residues long. V lost 7 bases and J lost 6; bases outside the gene matches: 8. In DNA, the CDR3 is TGCAGCGCCGGGACAGTGCGCCCTGAAGCTTTCTTT. This gives the protein CSAGTVRPEAFF.

Only a few counts were recorded for this clone. The V and J genes are TRBV7-9 and TRBJ2-1; D gene uncertain. Trimming stripped 4 bases from V and 10 bases from J, with 14 bases between. Germline loops: CDR1 SEHNR, CDR2 FQNEAQ (reference sequence). The CDR3 spans 13 residues. The CDR3 DNA sequence: TGTGCCAGCAGCTACCAGCATGCAGGAGAGCAGTTCTTC. It yields the protein CASSYQHAGEQFF.

V and J are TRBV4-1 and TRBJ1-1, with D perhaps TRBD1 (5 bases). CDR3 length: 11 amino acids. CDR1 is MGHRA, CDR2 YSYEKL, per germline. Trimming removed 3 bases at V and 6 bases at J, with 5 bases between. The CDR3 bases are TGCGCCAGCAGCCAGGGGCCTGAAGCTTTCTTT. Protein product: CASSQGPEAFF.

This clone showed up just a few times. This sequence joins TRBV25-1 and TRBJ2-7, with 7 nucleotides matching TRBD2. CDR1 and CDR2 (germline): MGHDK, SYGVNS. V dropped 5 bases and J dropped 3; count of bases not matched to a gene: 7. The CDR3 loop spans 14 amino acids. CDR3 in DNA: TGTGCCAGCAGTAAGAGCGGGACCTACTACGAGCAGTACTTC. It encodes CASSKSGTYYEQYF.

J is TRBJ2-2 and V is TRBV9, with 13 bases identical to TRBD2. The CDR3 loop spans 20 amino acids. The germline V gene encodes CDR1 SGDLS and CDR2 YYNGEE. V shed 3 bases, J shed 0 bases, and the junction held 11 bases outside the gene matches. The CDR3: CASSGDTPGLAGPNTGELFF. CDR3 sequence (DNA): TGTGCCAGCAGCGGTGACACCCCGGGACTAGCGGGACCGAACACCGGGGAGCTGTTTTTT.

The rearrangement uses TRBV19 and TRBJ2-5; 7 bases match TRBD1. CDR3 length: 14 residues. Germline trimming cut 3 bases from V and 5 bases from J; bases unmatched to any gene: 6. CDR1 and CDR2 from the germline V gene are LNHDA and SQIVND (reference sequence). The CDR3 region is CASSMNRGHETQYF. As DNA, the CDR3 is TGTGCCAGTAGTATGAATAGGGGGCACGAGACCCAGTACTTC.

About this clone: Within the sample, other DNA sequences also encode this same CDR3. The rearrangement uses TRBV5-1 and TRBJ2-7, with 8 bases matching TRBD2. The CDR3 is made up of 13 amino acids. The J segment lost 0 bases and the V segment lost 5 bases, leaving 1 base of the junction unmatched. Germline CDR1 SGHRS, CDR2 YFSETQ. The CDR3 DNA reads TGCGCCAGCAGACTAGCGGACTCCTACGAGCAGTACTTC. It encodes CASRLADSYEQYF.

This chain joins TRBV28 and TRBJ2-6; a weak D match, TRBD1 (6 bases). Trimming took off 5 bases at V and 2 bases at J, with 13 bases between the two ends. The germline V gene has CDR1 MDHEN and CDR2 SYDVKM. The CDR3 is made up of 16 amino acids. CDR3 amino acids: CASSPFTGTGANVLTF. The CDR3 DNA sequence: TGTGCCAGCAGTCCCTTCACAGGGACTGGGGCCAACGTCCTGACTTTC.

A few counts support this clone. The chain employs TRBV7-2 and TRBJ1-1, with D possibly TRBD1 on 5 matching bases. CDR1 SGHTA and CDR2 FQGNSA come from the germline V gene. The CDR3 has 18 residues. V gave up 5 bases and J gave up 1 base, with 23 bases separating them. The CDR3 DNA is TGTGCCAGCAGCCAAGCCTTTTGGAAGGAGGGGAAGAACACTGAAGCTTTCTTT. This codes for CASSQAFWKEGKNTEAFF.

This clone has only a few counts. This chain links TRBV18 with TRBJ1-5; 9 positions match TRBD1. The germline CDR1 and CDR2 sequences are KGHSH and LQKENI. V lost 3 bases to trimming and J lost 4 bases; unmatched junction nucleotides: 4. This CDR3 has 15 residues. The chain's CDR3 is CASSPDRGNNQPQHF. CDR3 DNA sequence: TGTGCCAGCTCACCCGACAGGGGGAATAATCAGCCCCAGCATTTT. Drawing the rest from reference TRBV18 and TRBJ1-5, the complete variable domain is NAGVMQNPRHLVRRRGQEARLRCSPMKGHSHVYWYRQLPEEGLKFMVYLQKENIIDESGMPKERFSAEFPKEGPSILRIQQVVRGDSAAYFCASSPDRGNNQPQHFGDGTRLSIL.